A single TCR beta chain is shown here with its context. Its antigen is still unknown. Clones were sequenced by immunoSEQ multiplex PCR, and TCRdb holds only the in-frame ones, with some missing. The sample has approximately 220,000 clones, about 92% seen once. This entry is derived from a study of T cell responses to AZD1222 COVID-19 vaccine. Findings and caveats of the study: Scientists sampled the repertoires only once the peak T cell response had passed. Breadth and depth of Spike-specific TCRs rose after two AZD1222 doses. Females outnumbered males among donors, who were mostly white British; clonal diversity was possibly underestimated.

CDR3 length equals 16 residues. J gave up 1 base and V 2 bases, and 5 bases lay outside the gene matches. From germline, CDR1 is KGHSH and CDR2 LQKENI. The rearrangement links TRBV18 to TRBJ1-5; 7 bases are a match to TRBD1. The receptor comes from an adult in good health. The specimen comprised peripheral blood, sampled on day 0 of MenACWY control vaccination. Written as DNA, the CDR3 is TGTGCCAGCTCACCAAGACAGGGCTTGAGCAATCAGCCCCAGCATTTT. Translating it yields CASSPRQGLSNQPQHF.